This entry is about one T cell receptor (beta chain). This clonotype was detected many times. It has no known antigen specificity. There are no base qualities to consult, and no much larger clone falls within one base. CDR1 and CDR2, looked up from the germline V gene, are SGHAT and FQNNGV. The junction shows trimming of 3 bases on V and 4 bases on J, plus 12 bases between the germline ends. Reading from cysteine to phenylalanine, the CDR3 counts 15 amino acids. Of the read, only the CDR3 DNA is kept; its 45 bases are in frame from base 1. Stable Graves' hyperthyroidism was defined as the absence of progression to ophthalmopathy over 18 months of follow-up. Hyperthyroidism patients were newly diagnosed, had a disease duration of under 2 months, and were aged 18 to 65 years. Any patient with an uncontrolled infection, another autoimmune disease, pregnancy or lactation was excluded. Diagnoses were established on the basis of clinical symptoms, serum thyroxine and TRAb, thyroid ultrasound, and orbital computed tomography. Ficoll-Paque density gradient centrifugation was used to isolate PBMCs from under 11 ml of fresh peripheral blood. Trizol reagent was used to extract total RNA, and RNA quality was then checked on an Agilent 2100 Bioanalyzer.

The data derive from a study of T cells in Graves' hyperthyroidism and ophthalmopathy (dated by TCRdb to the late 2010s). Some background on the complete study: Peripheral blood was collected at initial diagnosis, before any treatment. A discovery cohort of around 100 patients, 43 with Graves' ophthalmopathy and over 55 with stable Graves' hyperthyroidism, was used to find distinguishing TCR V-J signatures. The 95 to 100 discovery patients were divided at random into training and test sets in a 7:3 ratio. The paper describes TCR Vbeta CDR3 sequencing of about 140 peripheral blood samples, made up of about 41 ophthalmopathy patients, 70 to 75 hyperthyroidism patients and about 17 progressor patients. Thyroid tissue and blood T-cell repertoires from six or seven Graves' hyperthyroidism patients were also compared in the study. Prospective prediction of ophthalmopathy was tested in an independent validation cohort consisting of 18 hyperthyroidism patients and 15 or so patients who later progressed to ophthalmopathy. After sampling, hyperthyroidism patients received methimazole starting at 30 mg daily, and ophthalmopathy patients received high-dose intravenous methylprednisolone.

What the work shows at the level of the full study, not this receptor alone: Most expanded thyroid clonotypes (frequency above 0.001) were also found in blood, which suggests that blood repertoires may mirror thyroid immune responses. No statistical method was used to set the sample size in advance, and investigators knew the group allocation. In validation, the model predicted progression to ophthalmopathy with approximately 69% sensitivity and less than 80% specificity, a median of 6.5 months before onset. A model built on a 13 V-J signature distinguished ophthalmopathy from stable hyperthyroidism, reaching about 88% sensitivity and under 84% specificity in cross-validation and 80%/75% in testing.

TCR beta CDR3 regions were amplified from RNA transcripts. The TCR CDR3 was subjected to a first round of RT-PCR using the HTBI primer set and the Qiagen OneStep RT-PCR kit. Libraries were constructed in a second round of multiplex PCR, after which size selection and purification were performed. Sequencing of the libraries was done on an Illumina HiSeq2000 using paired-end 100 bp reads. The original methods were these. SOAPnuke was used to process the raw data, removing reads that contained adapters or uncalled bases, had a mean Phred below 15, or lacked an exact match to the constant primer or identifier. High-quality paired reads were merged with COPE v1.2.5, and unique nucleotide sequences were defined as clonotypes. Clonotypes were aligned to IMGT TRBV, TRBD and TRBJ reference segments using MiTCR v1.1. The analysis included only V-J combinations with a frequency above 0.0001, which together covered roughly 99% of the repertoires. The TCS score was defined as the ratio of F50 (clonal expansion) to E x V (chaos), calculated using BLOSUM62-based TCRdist between CDR3 peptides within each V-J. Welch's t-statistics and random forest reduced around 550 V-J features to roughly 13, which were used in a naive Bayes classifier (R e1071). TCRdb trimmed public reads at Q25 via fastp, called clones via MiXCR and kept in-frame beta chains. When rows share a CDR3 protein, they turn into one entry using the most common DNA and genes. TCRdb assigned the V and J calls; the authors' analysis was not used. Recorded for this sample are some 760,000 distinct CDR3 sequences; approximately 14% of them occurred a single time. The top ten constitute 10% to 13% of the sample.

The sample comprised blood. The sequence is built from TRBV11-2 and TRBJ2-2; TRBD1 might be the D gene, on 5 matching bases. This receptor was taken from a woman in her late teens or twenties with Graves' hyperthyroidism. DNA sequence: TGTGCCAGCAGCTTGGAAGGCAGGGCCACCGGGGAGCTGTTTTTT. Protein translation: CASSLEGRATGELFF. Extended through the reference TRBV11-2 and TRBJ2-2 proteins, this CDR3 yields the full variable domain: EAGVAQSPRYKIIEKRQSVAFWCNPISGHATLYWYQQILGQGPKLLIQFQNNGVVDDSQLPKDRFSAERLKGVDSTLKIQPAKLEDSAVYLCASSLEGRATGELFFGEGSRLTVL.